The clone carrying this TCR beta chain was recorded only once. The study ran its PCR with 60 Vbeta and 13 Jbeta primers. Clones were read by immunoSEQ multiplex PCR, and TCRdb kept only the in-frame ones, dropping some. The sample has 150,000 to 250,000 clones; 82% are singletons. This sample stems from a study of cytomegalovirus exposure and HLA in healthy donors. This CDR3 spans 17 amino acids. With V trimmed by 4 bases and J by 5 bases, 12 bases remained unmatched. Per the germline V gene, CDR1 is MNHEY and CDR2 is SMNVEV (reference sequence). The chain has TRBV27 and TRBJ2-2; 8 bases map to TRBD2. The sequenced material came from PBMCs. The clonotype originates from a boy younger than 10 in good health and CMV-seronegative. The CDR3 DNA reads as TGTGCCAGCAGTTCGGGTCCTCCGGGGGGGTGGACCGGGGAGCTGTTTTTT. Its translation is CASSSGPPGGWTGELFF.